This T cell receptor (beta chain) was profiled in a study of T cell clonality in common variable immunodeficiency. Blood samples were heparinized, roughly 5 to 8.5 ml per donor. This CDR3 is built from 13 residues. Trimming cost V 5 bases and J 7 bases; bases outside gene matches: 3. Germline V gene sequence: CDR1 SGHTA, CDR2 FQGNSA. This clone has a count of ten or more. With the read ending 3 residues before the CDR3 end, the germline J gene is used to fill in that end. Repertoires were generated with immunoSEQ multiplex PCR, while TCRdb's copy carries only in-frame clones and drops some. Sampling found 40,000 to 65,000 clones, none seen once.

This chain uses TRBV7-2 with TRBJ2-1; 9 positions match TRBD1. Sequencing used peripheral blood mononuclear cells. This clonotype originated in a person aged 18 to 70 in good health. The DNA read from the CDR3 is TGTGCCAGCAGCCTGGACAGGGGAAATGAG. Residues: CASSLDRGNE. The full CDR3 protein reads CASSLDRGNEQFF.